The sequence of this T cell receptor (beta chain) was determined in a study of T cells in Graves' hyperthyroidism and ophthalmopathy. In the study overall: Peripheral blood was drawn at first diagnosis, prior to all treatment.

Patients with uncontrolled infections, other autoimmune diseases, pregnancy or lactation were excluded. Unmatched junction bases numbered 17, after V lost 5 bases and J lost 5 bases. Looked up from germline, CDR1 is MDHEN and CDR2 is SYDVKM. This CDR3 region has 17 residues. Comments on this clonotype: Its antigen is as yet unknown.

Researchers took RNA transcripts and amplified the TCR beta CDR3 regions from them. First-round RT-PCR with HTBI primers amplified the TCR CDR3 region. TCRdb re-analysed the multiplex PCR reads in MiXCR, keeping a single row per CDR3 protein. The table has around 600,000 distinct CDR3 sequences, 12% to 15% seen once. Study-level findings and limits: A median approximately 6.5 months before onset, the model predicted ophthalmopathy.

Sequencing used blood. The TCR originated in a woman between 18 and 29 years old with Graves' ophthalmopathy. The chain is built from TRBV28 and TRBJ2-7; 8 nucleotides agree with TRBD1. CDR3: CASSPVYRDRLKDEQYF. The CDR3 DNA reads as TGTGCCAGCAGTCCCGTATACCGGGACAGGCTTAAGGACGAGCAGTACTTC. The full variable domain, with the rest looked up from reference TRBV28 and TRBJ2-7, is DVKVTQSSRYLVKRTGEKVFLECVQDMDHENMFWYRQDPGLGLRLIYFSYDVKMKEKGDIPEGYSVSREKKERFSLILESASTNQTSMYLCASSPVYRDRLKDEQYFGPGTRLTVT.